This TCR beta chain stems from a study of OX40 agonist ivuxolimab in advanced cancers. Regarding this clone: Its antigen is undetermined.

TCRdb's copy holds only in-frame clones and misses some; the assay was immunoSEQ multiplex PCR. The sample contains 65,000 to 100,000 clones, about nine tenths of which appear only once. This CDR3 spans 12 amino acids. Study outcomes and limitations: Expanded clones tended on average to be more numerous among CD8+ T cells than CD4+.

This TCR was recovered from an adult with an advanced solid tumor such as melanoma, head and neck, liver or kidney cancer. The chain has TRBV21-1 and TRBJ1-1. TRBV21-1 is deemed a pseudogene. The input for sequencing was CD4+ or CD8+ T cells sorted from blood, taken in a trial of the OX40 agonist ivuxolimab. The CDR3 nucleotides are TGTGCCAGCAAGGCGAGGGGCACTGAAGCTTTCTTT. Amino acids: CASKARGTEAFF.